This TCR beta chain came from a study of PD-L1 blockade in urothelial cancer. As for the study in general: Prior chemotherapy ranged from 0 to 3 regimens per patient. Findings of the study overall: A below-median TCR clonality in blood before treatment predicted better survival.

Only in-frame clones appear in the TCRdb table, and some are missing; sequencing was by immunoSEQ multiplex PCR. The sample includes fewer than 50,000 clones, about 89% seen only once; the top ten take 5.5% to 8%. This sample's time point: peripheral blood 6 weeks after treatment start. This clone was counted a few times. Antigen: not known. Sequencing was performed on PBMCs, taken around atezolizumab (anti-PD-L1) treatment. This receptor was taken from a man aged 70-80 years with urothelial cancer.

The CDR3 bases are TGTGCCAGTACTAGCGGGAGTGGGGGCAATGAGCAGTTCTTC. This encodes CASTSGSGGNEQFF. This sequence joins TRBV19 and TRBJ2-1, with 10 nucleotides matching TRBD2. The CDR3 is 14 amino acids. V lost 7 bases, J lost 6 bases, and 6 bases stayed unmatched. Germline assignment: CDR1 LNHDA and CDR2 SQIVND (reference sequence).